The 29 T cell receptor beta chains given below trace back to one sample, sequenced in a study of metastatic and nonmetastatic thyroid tumors. TCRdb re-analyzed the PCR reads using MiXCR. The table lists about 15,000 clones, around 23% of them singletons. Nobody among the patients had been given any treatment before thyroid surgery. Sequencing was carried out using adjacent normal tissue. These receptor sequences come from a female donor with papillary thyroid cancer or a benign thyroid nodule (not recorded which). Some clones in this sample may be carry-over from other donors' samples.

This chain connects TRBV12-3 or TRBV12-4 to TRBJ2-7; no clear D gene. The CDR3 is 13 residues long. V was shortened by 1 base and J by 4 bases, with 8 bases between the two germline ends. This CDR3 reads CASSLGSAYEQYF. DNA of the CDR3: TGTGCCAGCAGTTTAGGGTCGGCTTACGAGCAGTACTTC.

This clone was counted only a few times. The chain couples TRBV6-2 or TRBV6-3 to TRBJ2-7; the D call may be TRBD1 or TRBD2 (5 bases each). The CDR3 totals 12 residues. Trimming cost V 0 bases and J 7 bases, with 7 bases left between them. In germline, CDR1 is MNHEY, CDR2 SVGEGT. The CDR3 bases are TGTGCCAGCAGTTACTCGGGGGATGAGCAGTACTTC. It specifies CASSYSGDEQYF.

Relative to its sample, this clone is medium-sized. The chain couples TRBV7-9 to TRBJ1-2; 12 nucleotides align to TRBD1. Per the germline V gene, CDR1 is SEHNR and CDR2 is FQNEAQ (reference sequence). J gave up 0 bases and V 3 bases, and 5 bases lay outside the gene matches. The CDR3 spans 17 residues. CDR3 nucleotide sequence: TGTGCCAGCAGCTTCGGGACAGGGGGCGCAGCTAACTATGGCTACACCTTC. Encoded protein: CASSFGTGGAANYGYTF.

CDR3 region: CASSLRANTEAFF. The CDR3 nucleotides are TGCGCCAGCAGCTTGCGAGCGAACACTGAAGCTTTCTTT. V gene TRBV5-1 combines with J gene TRBJ1-1; D is undetermined. Trimming took off 1 base at V and 1 base at J, with 5 bases between the two ends. This CDR3 is 13 amino acids long. The germline gives CDR1 SGHRS, CDR2 YFSETQ.

The chain has TRBV6-1 and TRBJ2-1; TRBD2 agrees at 7 bases. The germline CDR1 and CDR2 sequences are MNHNS and SASEGT. The CDR3 is made up of 16 amino acids. The trim removed 6 bases at V and 1 base at J, leaving 9 bases unmatched. As DNA, the CDR3 is TGTGCCAGCAGCCGATTCCAGCGGGGTTCCTACAATGAGCAGTTCTTC. This sequence encodes CASSRFQRGSYNEQFF.

This clone showed up just a few times. The chain recombines TRBV28 with TRBJ2-1; no clear D. Germline V gene data show CDR1 as MDHEN and CDR2 as SYDVKM. V lost 2 bases, J lost 4 bases, and 9 bases lay in between. The CDR3 has 14 residues. The CDR3: CASSLPARYNEQFF. The CDR3 DNA follows: TGTGCCAGCAGTTTACCCGCTCGGTACAATGAGCAGTTCTTC.

This clone rates as medium-sized. This rearrangement joins TRBV5-1 to TRBJ1-1, with no clear D. The germline V and J ends were trimmed by 0 bases and 6 bases, with 15 bases remaining between them. Germline lookup yields CDR1 SGHRS and CDR2 YFSETQ. The CDR3 covers 15 residues. This CDR3 is CASSLDMGNRPEAFF. The CDR3 bases are TGCGCCAGCAGCTTGGATATGGGCAACCGACCTGAAGCTTTCTTT.

The chain employs TRBV11-2 and TRBJ2-1, with TRBD2 identical over 7 bases. Germline loops: CDR1 SGHAT, CDR2 FQNNGV. The CDR3 runs 16 residues. Unmatched junction bases numbered 11, after V lost 1 base and J lost 8 bases. CDR3 in DNA: TGTGCCAGCAGCTTAGTTGGGCTAGCGGCGGGCGATGAGCAGTTCTTC. Translation gives CASSLVGLAAGDEQFF.

As for this clone: This could be a read error, since a much larger clone is one nucleotide away. The sample has other DNA sequences that encode this CDR3 too. This rearrangement joins TRBV5-1 to TRBJ2-1, with 8 bases aligning to TRBD1. The CDR3 sequence is 15 residues long. V lost 3 bases, J lost 3 bases, and 5 bases stayed unmatched. CDR1 is SGHRS, CDR2 YFSETQ, per germline. CDR3 amino acids: CASSSVQGVYNEQFF. DNA for the CDR3: TGCGCCAGCAGCTCTGTACAGGGGGTCTACAATGAGCAGTTCTTC.

This clone was seen just once. The chain has TRBV2 and TRBJ1-5; a possible D gene is TRBD1 (6 bases). Trimming took off 6 bases at V and 4 bases at J, with 13 bases between the two ends. Looked up from germline, CDR1 is SNHLY and CDR2 is FYNNEI. This CDR3 region has 14 residues. CDR3 sequence reads: CASRAGQRNQPQHF. CDR3 sequence (DNA): TGTGCCAGCAGAGCTGGACAGAGGAATCAGCCCCAGCATTTT.

This rearrangement joins TRBV30 to TRBJ1-1; D ambiguous. CDR1 and CDR2 (germline): GTSNPN, SVGIG (reference sequence). Trimming took off 0 bases at V and 4 bases at J, with 9 bases between the two ends. The CDR3 contains 13 residues. CDR3: CAWSVLLGTEAFF. The CDR3 DNA reads as TGTGCCTGGAGTGTATTGCTTGGCACTGAAGCTTTCTTT.

This clone was counted a few times. The V call is TRBV28, the J call TRBJ1-6; 7 positions agree with TRBD1. CDR3 size: 15 residues. V trimming: 2 bases; J trimming: 3 bases; junction bases outside the gene matches: 1. CDR1 is MDHEN, CDR2 SYDVKM, per germline. The CDR3, as DNA: TGTGCCAGCAGTTTAGCAGGGGGCTATAATTCACCCCTCCACTTT. Encoded protein: CASSLAGGYNSPLHF.

This sequence joins TRBV6-1 and TRBJ2-7, with a possible D match to TRBD1 (5 bases). CDR3 length: 14 amino acids. V lost 0 bases and J 6 bases, leaving 12 bases between the germline ends. Germline loops: CDR1 MNHNS, CDR2 SASEGT. CDR3 DNA sequence: TGTGCCAGCAGTGAAGCATATCGGACACGCGAGCAGTACTTC. Amino acids: CASSEAYRTREQYF.

With respect to this clone: A much larger clone differs by one base, so this may be a read error. This chain joins TRBV6-1 and TRBJ1-2; the D is unclear. Trimming pared 8 bases from V and 2 bases from J, leaving 12 bases between. Germline V gene sequence: CDR1 MNHNS, CDR2 SASEGT. The CDR3 runs to 13 residues. CDR3 DNA sequence: TGTGCCAGCGCCCCCGGGTGCAACTATGGCTACACCTTC. Its translation is CASAPGCNYGYTF.

The V call is TRBV10-3, the J call TRBJ1-5; the match to TRBD1 covers 9 bases. With V trimmed by 7 bases and J by 3 bases, 4 bases remained unmatched. Germline V gives CDR1 ENHRY, CDR2 SYGVKD. The CDR3 extends over 14 amino acids. CDR3 protein: CAIKGQGNNQPQHF. DNA of the CDR3: TGTGCCATCAAGGGACAGGGTAACAATCAGCCCCAGCATTTT.

V and J are TRBV6-4 and TRBJ1-1, with 9 bases that match TRBD1. The trim removed 5 bases at V and 4 bases at J, leaving 8 bases unmatched. This CDR3 spans 15 amino acids. CDR1 is MRHNA and CDR2 is SNTAGT in the germline V gene. Here the CDR3 reads CASSRTGEGGTEAFF. The CDR3 coding sequence is TGTGCCAGCAGTCGGACAGGGGAGGGGGGCACTGAAGCTTTCTTT.

The genes are TRBV20-1 and TRBJ1-2; possible D gene TRBD1, 6 bases. From germline, CDR1 is DFQATT and CDR2 SNEGSKA (reference sequence). Trimming pared 5 bases from V and 0 bases from J, leaving 19 bases between. The CDR3 spans 16 residues. CDR3 bases: TGCAGTGCTTATAATGTGCTGGACAGACCTAACTATGGCTACACCTTC. Translation: CSAYNVLDRPNYGYTF.

The CDR3 DNA sequence: TGTGCCAGCAGGGAGATGAACACTGAAGCTTTCTTT. It specifies CASREMNTEAFF. V and J are TRBV28 and TRBJ1-1; no reliable D call. Trimming cost V 6 bases and J 0 bases, with 5 bases left between them. The CDR3 totals 12 residues. Germline CDR1 reads MDHEN; CDR2 reads SYDVKM.

This clone is classed as medium-sized. The chain combines TRBV27 with TRBJ2-3; maybe TRBD1 (6 bases). Trimming took off 6 bases at V and 0 bases at J, with 16 bases between the two ends. This CDR3 region has 16 residues. Germline loops: CDR1 MNHEY, CDR2 SMNVEV (reference sequence). As DNA, the CDR3 is TGTGCCAGCAGCATTTCGCAGGGGTTCAGCACAGATACGCAGTATTTT. This sequence encodes CASSISQGFSTDTQYF.

The genes are TRBV6-1 and TRBJ2-7; TRBD1 matches at 11 bases. The CDR3 sequence is 15 residues long. V shed 5 bases and J 3 bases; nucleotides not matched to a gene: 6. Germline CDR1 MNHNS, CDR2 SASEGT. The CDR3 sequence is CASSLTGTGGYEQYF. The CDR3 DNA sequence: TGTGCCAGCAGTTTGACCGGGACAGGGGGCTACGAGCAGTACTTC.

This chain links TRBV10-3 with TRBJ1-1; D call uncertain. CDR1 is ENHRY and CDR2 is SYGVKD in the germline V gene. The ends were cut back, 0 bases at V and 0 bases at J, with 5 bases in the middle. This CDR3 has 14 residues. Written as DNA, the CDR3 is TGTGCCATCAGTGAGTCAGTGGTGAACACTGAAGCTTTCTTT. It yields the protein CAISESVVNTEAFF.

Of note for this clone: Since no conserved phenylalanine or tryptophan closes the CDR3, a read error is the likely cause. Because the CDR3's place on the DNA is in doubt, the DNA is left out and the CDR3 is given as listed by TCRdb. The CDR3 protein is CASSQELGGL. The J gene is TRBJ1-3, the V gene TRBV14. Both ends counted, the CDR3 spans 10 residues. Looked up from germline, CDR1 is SGHDN and CDR2 is FVKESK.

This clone counts as medium-sized. Other DNA sequences from this sample encode an identical CDR3 as well. The chain links TRBV28 to TRBJ1-4; D call uncertain. Per the germline V gene, CDR1 is MDHEN and CDR2 is SYDVKM. The CDR3 spans 14 residues. Trimming pared 5 bases from V and 4 bases from J, leaving 11 bases between. For the CDR3, the DNA is TGTGCCAGCAGTACAGCTCACTATAATGAAAAACTGTTTTTT. Encoded protein: CASSTAHYNEKLFF.

The chain recombines TRBV19 with TRBJ1-2; a possible D gene is TRBD1 (6 bases). Germline CDR1 and CDR2: LNHDA and SQIVND (reference sequence). This CDR3 is 18 amino acids long. Trimming shortened V by 3 bases and J by 0 bases, and 20 bases separated the two germline ends. Here the CDR3 DNA reads TGTGCCAGTAGTATTGCGGGGGGCGGCAGAAGGGCTAACTATGGCTACACCTTC. This codes for CASSIAGGGRRANYGYTF.

The chain links TRBV5-6 to TRBJ1-5; D is unclear. Germline lookup yields CDR1 SGHDT and CDR2 YYEEEE. The V and J ends lost 4 bases and 1 base respectively, with 6 bases between them. This CDR3 is 13 amino acids long. The CDR3 here is CASSPGSNQPQHF. CDR3 coding DNA: TGTGCCAGCAGCCCCGGGAGCAATCAGCCCCAGCATTTT.

This clone occurred once. Germline and junction disagree at one end, which may indicate a read error. The CDR3 region has the DNA TGCGCCAGCAGCTTCGGGACAGCCGGCTACACCTTC. Protein product: CASSFGTAGYTF. V and J are TRBV5-6 and TRBJ1-2, with 7 bases fitting TRBD1. In germline, CDR1 is SGHDT, CDR2 YYEEEE. The CDR3 contains 12 residues.

By proportion, this clone is medium-sized (0.01 to 0.1%). The chain couples TRBV7-3 to TRBJ2-7; possibly TRBD2 for D (5 bases). Trimming shortened V by 2 bases and J by 7 bases, and 12 bases separated the two germline ends. Germline loops: CDR1 SGHTA, CDR2 FQGTGA. The CDR3 covers 13 residues. The CDR3 here is CASSLVVASEQYF. The CDR3 region has the DNA TGTGCCAGCAGCTTAGTAGTAGCGAGTGAGCAGTACTTC. The full variable domain, in which reference TRBV7-3 and TRBJ2-7 provide the parts outside the CDR3, is GAGVSQTPSNKVTEKGKYVELRCDPISGHTALYWYRQSLGQGPEFLIYFQGTGAADDSGLPNDRFFAVRPEGSVSTLKIQRTERGDSAVYLCASSLVVASEQYFGPGTRLTVT.

Only a few counts were recorded for this clone. This CDR3 reads CASHWEGGELFF. The DNA for the CDR3 is TGTGCCAGCCATTGGGAGGGCGGGGAGCTGTTTTTT. This chain connects TRBV2 to TRBJ2-2; 7 nucleotides agree with TRBD2. V shed 8 bases, J shed 7 bases, and the junction held 4 bases outside the gene matches. CDR3 size: 12 residues. The germline V gene has CDR1 SNHLY and CDR2 FYNNEI.

The chain employs TRBV19 and TRBJ1-1; D possibly corresponds to TRBD1 (5 bases). The CDR3 is 17 amino acids. The germline V gene encodes CDR1 LNHDA and CDR2 SQIVND (reference sequence). The ends were cut back, 1 base at V and 7 bases at J, with 22 bases in the middle. The CDR3, as DNA: TGTGCCAGTAGTATAGTATATGGGGCAGATTTAGACATTGAAGCTTTCTTT. Residues: CASSIVYGADLDIEAFF.